A selection of T cell receptor beta chains follows, all from one sample in a study of cytomegalovirus exposure and HLA in healthy donors. Generated by immunoSEQ multiplex PCR, the TCRdb table keeps only in-frame clones and is missing some. The data hold 140,000 to 150,000 clones, with around 66% observed a single time. The sample was PBMCs. Receptors were obtained from a woman between 55 and 75 years old in good health and CMV-seronegative. Each CDR3 is given with its conserved first and last residue. D genes are given only for firm matches. The listing skips clone size in some rows; elsewhere it reads once, few, many or a size class.

clone size	D gene	J gene	V gene	CDR3 protein	CDR3 DNA
-	-	TRBJ2-1	TRBV2	CASRAPGSYNEQFF	TGTGCCAGCAGGGCCCCAGGTTCCTACAATGAGCAGTTCTTC
few	TRBD1	TRBJ2-3	TRBV9	CASSVAGQGADTQYF	TGTGCCAGCAGCGTGGCGGGACAGGGGGCAGATACGCAGTATTTT
-	-	TRBJ1-2	TRBV7-8	CASSLGQVYGYTF	TGTGCCAGCAGCTTAGGACAGGTCTATGGCTACACCTTC
-	TRBD2	TRBJ2-2	TRBV14	CASSPMTSANTGELFF	TGTGCCAGCAGCCCTATGACTAGCGCGAACACCGGGGAGCTGTTTTTT
-	TRBD1	TRBJ1-2	TRBV19	CASSAGQVGPGYGYTF	TGTGCCAGTAGCGCGGGACAGGTAGGGCCTGGCTATGGCTACACCTTC
-	-	TRBJ1-1	TRBV13	CASGRGRNTEAFF	TGTGCCAGCGGAAGGGGCCGGAACACTGAAGCTTTCTTT
-	-	TRBJ2-1	TRBV29-1	CSAHREQFF	TGCAGCGCTCACAGGGAGCAGTTCTTC
few	-	TRBJ1-5	TRBV6-1	CASSGKIQGSSNQPQHF	TGTGCCAGCAGTGGAAAGATACAGGGAAGCAGCAATCAGCCCCAGCATTTT
few	TRBD2	TRBJ2-3	TRBV5-1	CASSLRSGGPDTQYF	TGCGCCAGCAGCTTGAGGAGCGGGGGTCCAGATACGCAGTATTTT
few	-	TRBJ2-2	TRBV9	CASSFLGGATGELFF	TGTGCCAGCAGTTTCCTCGGCGGGGCTACCGGGGAGCTGTTTTTT
-	-	TRBJ1-2	TRBV28	CASTNSPPNYGYTF	TGTGCCAGCACCAATTCCCCCCCTAACTATGGCTACACCTTC
once	-	TRBJ2-7	TRBV20-1	CSARRTNEQYF	TGCAGTGCGAGGAGGACGAACGAGCAGTACTTC
-	-	TRBJ1-1	TRBV6-5	CASSYSQGYRKAFF	TGTGCCAGCAGTTACAGTCAGGGATACCGAAAAGCTTTCTTT
-	-	TRBJ2-1	TRBV11-3	CASSLVRGSEQFF	TGTGCCAGCAGCTTAGTTCGGGGATCTGAGCAGTTCTTC
-	-	TRBJ1-2	TRBV7-3	CASSPGQNYGYTF	TGTGCCAGCAGCCCCGGACAGAACTATGGCTACACCTTC
-	-	TRBJ2-6	TRBV6-5	CASSYSPGANVLTF	TGTGCCAGCAGTTACTCCCCAGGGGCCAACGTCCTGACTTTC
-	-	TRBJ2-5	TRBV19	CASSPSGQETQYF	TGTGCCAGTAGTCCCTCGGGTCAAGAGACCCAGTACTTC
few	TRBD2	TRBJ2-7	TRBV29-1	CSVKRTSAYEQYF	TGCAGCGTTAAGAGGACTAGTGCGTACGAGCAGTACTTC
-	TRBD2	TRBJ2-5	TRBV7-3	CASSPSGGRETQYF	TGTGCCAGCAGCCCTAGCGGGGGCCGGGAGACCCAGTACTTC
-	-	TRBJ2-7	TRBV6-5	CATLRLGSYEQYF	TGTGCCACCCTTCGACTAGGTTCCTACGAGCAGTACTTC
-	-	TRBJ2-5	TRBV5-1	CASSLRRGETQYF	TGCGCCAGCAGCTTGAGGCGAGGGGAGACCCAGTACTTC
-	-	TRBJ2-3	TRBV5-1	CASSFRPQITDTQCF	TGCGCCAGCAGCTTTAGGCCGCAAATCACAGATACGCAGTGTTTT
few	TRBD2	TRBJ2-7	TRBV28	CASSLGKSTSGFSYEQYF	TGTGCCAGCAGTTTAGGGAAGTCAACTAGCGGATTCTCCTACGAGCAGTACTTC
-	-	TRBJ1-3	TRBV5-6	CASSLGQDRNTIYF	TGTGCCAGCAGCTTGGGACAAGATCGAAACACCATATATTTT
-	TRBD2	TRBJ2-3	TRBV5-1	CASSLTSGRGTQYF	TGCGCCAGCAGCTTGACTAGCGGGAGGGGTACGCAGTATTTT
-	TRBD1	TRBJ1-4	TRBV6-4	CATQGAGEKLFF	TGTGCCACCCAGGGGGCTGGAGAAAAACTGTTTTTT
few	TRBD1	TRBJ1-1	TRBV6-5	CASRGQIPNTEAFF	TGTGCCAGCAGGGGACAGATCCCGAACACTGAAGCTTTCTTT
-	-	TRBJ1-4	TRBV4-3	CASSQDELFNEKLFF	TGCGCCAGCAGCCAAGATGAACTCTTTAATGAAAAACTGTTTTTT
-	TRBD2	TRBJ2-7	TRBV19	CASSPSRGGSSSREQYF	TGTGCCAGTAGTCCCTCCCGAGGCGGGAGTTCGTCGCGCGAGCAGTACTTC
few	TRBD2	TRBJ2-3	TRBV7-9	CASSYLAGGKGDTQYF	TGTGCCAGCAGCTATCTAGCGGGAGGTAAAGGAGATACGCAGTATTTT
once	-	TRBJ1-1	TRBV19	CASSPSRGILPEAFF	TGTGCCAGTAGTCCAAGTCGGGGGATACTCCCTGAAGCTTTCTTT
-	-	TRBJ1-4	TRBV28	CASSYGGSGEKLFF	TGTGCCAGCAGCTATGGGGGGTCGGGTGAAAAACTGTTTTTT
-	TRBD2	TRBJ2-3	TRBV10-3	CAIGIGLAGRDTQYF	TGTGCCATCGGGATCGGACTAGCGGGAAGGGATACGCAGTATTTT
once	-	TRBJ2-5	TRBV2	CASSEKDLATETQYF	TGTGCCAGCAGCGAAAAGGACCTAGCAACAGAGACCCAGTACTTC
-	-	TRBJ1-5	TRBV7-2	CASSPLGQNSQPQHF	TGTGCCAGCAGCCCGCTGGGCCAGAACTCGCAGCCCCAGCATTTT
few	TRBD2	TRBJ2-3	TRBV7-9	CASSLLRGDTDTQYF	TGTGCCAGCAGCTTACTGCGGGGGGACACAGATACGCAGTATTTT
-	TRBD1	TRBJ2-7	TRBV19	CASQNRGSSYEQYF	TGTGCCAGCCAAAACAGGGGTAGCTCCTACGAGCAGTACTTC